This T cell receptor (beta chain) was obtained from a study of T cell repertoires in cytomegalovirus infection. At the level of the study: Both a matching HLA type and CMV infection were indicated by public TCR beta signatures. Study-level findings and limits: Clonotype analysis showed dominance of the ex vivo response by HLA-C-restricted CMV-specific TCR beta clonotypes. Individuals carrying CMV plus the relevant HLA were identified by cumulative frequency of public TCR beta families.

TCRdb re-derived calls from the reads in MiXCR, one entry per CDR3 protein. The sample lists around 570,000 distinct CDR3 sequences, approximately 40% seen once, with 40% to 60% in the top ten. With respect to this clonotype: Antigen: not known. This sequence may be a read error, since a much larger clone differs from it by one base.

CDR1 is SGHTA, CDR2 FQGNSA, per germline. Trimming left V 4 bases short and J 3 bases short, with 13 bases between. The CDR3 extends over 15 amino acids. The source is a human donor in good health (CMV status not recorded). Some clones in this sample may be carry-over from other donors' samples. This specimen was cultured PBMCs, taken from culture after CMV antigen stimulation. The rearrangement links TRBV7-2 to TRBJ2-1; either TRBD1 or TRBD2 may fit D (5 bases each). The CDR3 nucleotides read TGTGCCAGCAGCTGTGACTGGGGGAGCTACAATGAGCAGTTCTTC. This codes for CASSCDWGSYNEQFF.